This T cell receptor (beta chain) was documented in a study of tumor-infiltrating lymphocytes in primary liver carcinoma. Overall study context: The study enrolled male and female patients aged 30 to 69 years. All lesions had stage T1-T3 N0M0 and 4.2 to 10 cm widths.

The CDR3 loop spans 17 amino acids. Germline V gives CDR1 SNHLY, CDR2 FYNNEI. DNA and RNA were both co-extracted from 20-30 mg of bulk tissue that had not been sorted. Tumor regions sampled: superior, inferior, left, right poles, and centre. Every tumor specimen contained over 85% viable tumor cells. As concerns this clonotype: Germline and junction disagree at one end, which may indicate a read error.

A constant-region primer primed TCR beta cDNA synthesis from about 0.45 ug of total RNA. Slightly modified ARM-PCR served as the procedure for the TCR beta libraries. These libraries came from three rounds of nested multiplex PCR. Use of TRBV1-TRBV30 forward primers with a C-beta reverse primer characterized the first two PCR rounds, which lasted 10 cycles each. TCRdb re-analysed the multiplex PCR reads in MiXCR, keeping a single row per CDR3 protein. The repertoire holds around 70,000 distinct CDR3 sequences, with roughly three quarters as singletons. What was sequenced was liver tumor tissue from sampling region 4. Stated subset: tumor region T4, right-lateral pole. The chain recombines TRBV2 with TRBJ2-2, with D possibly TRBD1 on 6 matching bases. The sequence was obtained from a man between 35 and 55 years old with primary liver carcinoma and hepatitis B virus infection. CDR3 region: CANSEAGVRSGTGEQFF. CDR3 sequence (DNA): TGTGCCAACAGTGAAGCAGGGGTCCGATCTGGCACCGGGGAGCAGTTTTTT.